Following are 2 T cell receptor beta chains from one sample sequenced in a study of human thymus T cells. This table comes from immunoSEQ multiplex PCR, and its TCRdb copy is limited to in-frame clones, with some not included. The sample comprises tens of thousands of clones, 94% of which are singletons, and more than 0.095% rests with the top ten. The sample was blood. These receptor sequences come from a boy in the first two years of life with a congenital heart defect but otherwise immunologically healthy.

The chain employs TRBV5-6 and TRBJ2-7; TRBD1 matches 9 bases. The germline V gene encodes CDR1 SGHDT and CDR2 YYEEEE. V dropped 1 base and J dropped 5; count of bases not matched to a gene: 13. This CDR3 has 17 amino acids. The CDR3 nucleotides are TGTGCCAGCAGCTTGCCGGGACAGGGAGTCCTGGGCGACGAGCAGTACTTC. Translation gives CASSLPGQGVLGDEQYF.

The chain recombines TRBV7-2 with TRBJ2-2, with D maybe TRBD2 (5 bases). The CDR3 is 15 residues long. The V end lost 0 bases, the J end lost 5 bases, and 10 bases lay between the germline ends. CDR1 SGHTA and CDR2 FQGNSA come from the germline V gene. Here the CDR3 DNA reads TGTGCCAGCAGCTTAGCGGTGTGGAGGACCGGGGAGCTGTTTTTT. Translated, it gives CASSLAVWRTGELFF.